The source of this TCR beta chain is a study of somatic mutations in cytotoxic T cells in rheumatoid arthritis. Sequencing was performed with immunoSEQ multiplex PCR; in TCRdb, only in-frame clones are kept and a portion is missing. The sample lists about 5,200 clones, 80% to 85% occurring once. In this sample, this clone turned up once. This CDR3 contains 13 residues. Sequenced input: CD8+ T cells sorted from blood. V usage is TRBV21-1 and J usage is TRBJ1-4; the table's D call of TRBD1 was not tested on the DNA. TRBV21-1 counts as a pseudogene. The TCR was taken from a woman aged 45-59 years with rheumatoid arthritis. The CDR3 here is CASNGTANEKLFF. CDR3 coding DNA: TGTGCCAGCAACGGGACAGCTAATGAAAAACTGTTTTTT.